This passage covers 15 T cell receptor beta chains from one sample sequenced in a study of spatial heterogeneity in lung cancer. Time point in this sample: sample taken at primary tumor resection. Sequencing covered unsorted whole RNA taken from tumor, nontumor lung or frozen PBMC. From the 5' RACE reads, TCRdb called clonotypes with MiXCR, one entry per CDR3 protein. In the table there are more than 20,000 distinct CDR3 sequences, about 5% of which are singletons. The specimen comprised PBMCs, sampled at surgery. The receptors were gathered from a male donor with early-stage non-small cell lung cancer.

This clonotype came up many times. The chain joins TRBV5-1 to TRBJ2-7; weak D call: TRBD2 (6 bases). Between the trimmed V and J ends, which lost 4 bases and 2 bases, there was a span of 16 bases. The germline V gene has CDR1 SGHRS and CDR2 YFSETQ. The CDR3 spans 15 residues. The CDR3 is CASSPGLRGAYEQYF. In DNA, the CDR3 is TGCGCCAGCAGCCCGGGACTTCGCGGGGCCTACGAGCAGTACTTC.

Only a few counts were recorded for this clonotype. The genes are TRBV28 and TRBJ1-5, with D hard to call. V was shortened by 4 bases and J by 2 bases, with 9 bases between the two germline ends. CDR3 length: 14 amino acids. Germline lookup yields CDR1 MDHEN and CDR2 SYDVKM. CDR3 region: CASSYSPGNQPQHF. The CDR3 DNA follows: TGTGCCAGCAGTTACTCCCCGGGCAATCAGCCCCAGCATTTT.

The table lists this clonotype with many counts. The genes are TRBV7-3 and TRBJ2-5; D call uncertain. V lost 5 bases to trimming and J lost 1 base, with 8 bases between them. The CDR3 has 13 amino acids. CDR1 and CDR2 from the germline V gene are SGHTA and FQGTGA. DNA of the CDR3: TGTGCCAGCAGCCCCATGGGCCAAGAGACCCAGTACTTC. Translated, it gives CASSPMGQETQYF.

CDR3 protein: CASSLWTGRDNEQFF. Written as DNA, the CDR3 is TGTGCCAGCAGCCTCTGGACAGGGAGGGACAATGAGCAGTTCTTC. This chain connects TRBV11-1 to TRBJ2-1, with D maybe TRBD1 (8 bases). CDR1 SGHAT and CDR2 FQDESV come from the germline V gene (reference sequence). This CDR3 comprises 15 residues. The V gene lost 5 bases and the J gene lost 5 bases, with 16 bases spanning the gap.

This clonotype occurred many times. The rearrangement uses TRBV9 and TRBJ2-7; 8 bases line up with TRBD2. Germline lookup yields CDR1 SGDLS and CDR2 YYNGEE. The CDR3 covers 14 residues. J gave up 2 bases and V 10 bases, and 11 bases lay outside the gene matches. CDR3 loop: CAVPVREVPYEQYF. The CDR3 nucleotides are TGTGCCGTGCCGGTGCGGGAGGTCCCCTACGAGCAGTACTTC.

The chain carries TRBV6-2 or TRBV6-3 and TRBJ2-7; no clear D gene. Germline V gene sequence: CDR1 MNHEY, CDR2 SVGEGT. CDR3 length equals 14 residues. The V gene lost 2 bases and the J gene lost 2 bases, with 10 bases spanning the gap. CDR3 sequence reads: CASSYGSPPYEQYF. The DNA of the CDR3 is TGTGCCAGCAGTTACGGGTCCCCACCCTACGAGCAGTACTTC.

This clonotype has ten or more counts. The rearrangement joins TRBV27 to TRBJ2-3; D is possibly TRBD2 (5 bases). Germline CDR1 is MNHEY and CDR2 is SMNVEV (reference sequence). The CDR3 is 16 amino acids. V was shortened by 7 bases and J by 2 bases, with 19 bases between the two germline ends. CDR3 nucleotides: TGTGCCAGCATGGGGAGACTTCCGGGAATCACAGATACGCAGTATTTT. Translation: CASMGRLPGITDTQYF.

This clonotype was observed at least ten times. CDR3 nucleotide sequence: TGTGCCAGCAGCTTAAGGGGGAGCTCTGGAAACACCATATATTTT. This encodes CASSLRGSSGNTIYF. The gene calls are TRBV7-2 and TRBJ1-3; possible D gene TRBD1, 6 bases. The length of the CDR3 is 15 residues. Germline lookup yields CDR1 SGHTA and CDR2 FQGNSA. Trimming removed 2 bases at V and 0 bases at J, with 8 bases between.

The sample holds many counts of this clonotype. The chain combines TRBV6-6 with TRBJ2-5; D is possibly TRBD1 or TRBD2 (6 bases each). The V end lost 0 bases, the J end lost 5 bases, and 13 bases lay between the germline ends. CDR1 is MNHNY and CDR2 is SVGAGI in the germline V gene (reference sequence). The CDR3 contains 15 residues. CDR3 nucleotide sequence: TGTGCCAGCAGTTACTCAGGGGGGACTGGGGAGACCCAGTACTTC. Its protein is CASSYSGGTGETQYF.

The chain has TRBV7-9 and TRBJ2-3, with 7 bases aligning to TRBD2. The V and J ends lost 2 bases and 9 bases, in that order; junction bases with no gene match: 14. The CDR3 runs to 16 residues. Germline CDR1 reads SEHNR; CDR2 reads FQNEAQ (reference sequence). The CDR3 bases are TGTGCCAGCAGCTTAAGAGGACTAGTAATCAATCGAACGCAGTATTTT. Encoded protein: CASSLRGLVINRTQYF.

To note about this clonotype: This could be a read error, since a much larger clone is one nucleotide away. A read error is likely, as this CDR3 ends without the conserved phenylalanine or tryptophan. This chain connects TRBV18 to TRBJ1-5; tentatively, D is TRBD1 (6 bases). Trimming removed 2 bases from V and 8 bases from J, with 10 bases in between. This CDR3 comprises 13 residues. CDR1 KGHSH and CDR2 LQKENI come from the germline V gene. The CDR3 sequence: CASSPKGDEPQHI. CDR3 DNA sequence: TGTGCCAGCTCACCAAAGGGGGACGAGCCCCAGCATATT.

Ten or more counts support this clonotype. The chain has TRBV19 and TRBJ1-4, with D uncertain. Germline CDR1 reads LNHDA; CDR2 reads SQIVND (reference sequence). The CDR3 runs 16 residues. V was clipped by 2 bases and J by 0 bases, with 10 bases between them. CDR3 sequence (DNA): TGTGCCAGTAGTATACCACCAACCGCAACTAATGAAAAACTGTTTTTT. Its protein product is CASSIPPTATNEKLFF. Supplemented by reference TRBV19 and TRBJ1-4, the full variable domain reads DGGITQSPKYLFRKEGQNVTLSCEQNLNHDAMYWYRQDPGQGLRLIYYSQIVNDFQKGDIAEGYSVSREKKESFPLTVTSAQKNPTAFYLCASSIPPTATNEKLFFGSGTQLSVL.

This clonotype was recorded many times. V is TRBV27 and J is TRBJ2-5; 7 nucleotides line up with TRBD2. This CDR3 comprises 14 residues. With 5 bases clipped from V and 11 bases from J, the junction kept 14 bases outside the gene matches. In germline, CDR1 is MNHEY, CDR2 SMNVEV (reference sequence). The CDR3 sequence is CASSPALGGSSQYF. In DNA form, the CDR3 reads TGTGCCAGCAGTCCCGCCTTGGGCGGGAGTTCTCAGTACTTC.

There are a few counts of this clonotype. The V call is TRBV18, the J call TRBJ1-4; the D is unclear. V lost 1 base, J lost 2 bases, and 5 bases lay in between. CDR1 is KGHSH and CDR2 is LQKENI in the germline V gene. This CDR3 has 14 amino acids. Here the CDR3 DNA reads TGTGCCAGCTCACCACAGCGTACTAATGAAAAACTGTTTTTT. It codes for CASSPQRTNEKLFF.

Many counts were recorded for this clonotype. The chain is built from TRBV19 and TRBJ2-7; D possibly corresponds to TRBD1 (5 bases). V lost 0 bases and J 2 bases, leaving 8 bases between the germline ends. This CDR3 comprises 14 residues. Germline V gene lookup returns CDR1 LNHDA and CDR2 SQIVND (reference sequence). The CDR3 region is CASSIDPGPYEQYF. The CDR3 nucleotides are TGTGCCAGTAGTATAGACCCAGGGCCCTACGAGCAGTACTTC.